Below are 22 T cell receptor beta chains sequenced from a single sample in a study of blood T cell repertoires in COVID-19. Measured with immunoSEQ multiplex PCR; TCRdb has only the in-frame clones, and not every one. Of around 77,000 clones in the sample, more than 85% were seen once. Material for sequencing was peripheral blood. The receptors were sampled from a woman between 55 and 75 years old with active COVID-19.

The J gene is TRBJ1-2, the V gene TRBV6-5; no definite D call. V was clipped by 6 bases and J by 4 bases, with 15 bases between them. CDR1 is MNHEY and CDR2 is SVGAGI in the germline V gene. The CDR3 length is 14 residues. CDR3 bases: TGTGCCAGCAGCTTCCGGACGGGGATCTATGGCTACACCTTC. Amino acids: CASSFRTGIYGYTF.

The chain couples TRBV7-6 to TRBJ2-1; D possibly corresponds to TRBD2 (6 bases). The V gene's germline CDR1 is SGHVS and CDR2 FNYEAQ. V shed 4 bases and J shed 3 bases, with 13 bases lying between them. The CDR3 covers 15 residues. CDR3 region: CASSYVVGSYNEQFF. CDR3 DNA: TGTGCCAGCAGCTACGTCGTCGGGAGCTACAATGAGCAGTTCTTC.

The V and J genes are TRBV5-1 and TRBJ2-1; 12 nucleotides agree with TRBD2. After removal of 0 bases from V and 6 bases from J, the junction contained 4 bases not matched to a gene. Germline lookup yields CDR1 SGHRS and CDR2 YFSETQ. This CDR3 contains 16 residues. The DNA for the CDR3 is TGCGCCAGCAGCTTGGAGACTAGCGGGAGAGGCAATGAGCAGTTCTTC. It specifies CASSLETSGRGNEQFF. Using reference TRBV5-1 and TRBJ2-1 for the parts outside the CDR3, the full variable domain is KAGVTQTPRYLIKTRGQQVTLSCSPISGHRSVSWYQQTPGQGLQFLFEYFSETQRNKGNFPGRFSGRQFSNSRSEMNVSTLELGDSALYLCASSLETSGRGNEQFFGPGTRLTVL.

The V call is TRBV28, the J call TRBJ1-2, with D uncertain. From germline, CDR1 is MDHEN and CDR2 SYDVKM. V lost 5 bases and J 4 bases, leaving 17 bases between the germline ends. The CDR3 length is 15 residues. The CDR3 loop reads CASSPNQRSGYGYTF. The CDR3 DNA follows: TGTGCCAGCAGTCCTAATCAGCGGAGCGGCTATGGCTACACCTTC.

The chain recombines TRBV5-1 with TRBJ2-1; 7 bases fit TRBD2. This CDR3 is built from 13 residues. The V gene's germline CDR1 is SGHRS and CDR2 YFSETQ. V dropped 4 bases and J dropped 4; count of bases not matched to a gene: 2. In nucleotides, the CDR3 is TGCGCCAGCAGCGGGCGGGGGTACAATGAGCAGTTCTTC. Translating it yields CASSGRGYNEQFF. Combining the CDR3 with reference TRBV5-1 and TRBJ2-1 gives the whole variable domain KAGVTQTPRYLIKTRGQQVTLSCSPISGHRSVSWYQQTPGQGLQFLFEYFSETQRNKGNFPGRFSGRQFSNSRSEMNVSTLELGDSALYLCASSGRGYNEQFFGPGTRLTVL.

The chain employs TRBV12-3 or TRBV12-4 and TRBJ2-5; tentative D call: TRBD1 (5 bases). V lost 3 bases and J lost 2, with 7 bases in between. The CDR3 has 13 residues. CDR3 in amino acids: CASSLTDQETQYF. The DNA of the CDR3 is TGTGCCAGCAGTTTGACAGATCAAGAGACCCAGTACTTC.

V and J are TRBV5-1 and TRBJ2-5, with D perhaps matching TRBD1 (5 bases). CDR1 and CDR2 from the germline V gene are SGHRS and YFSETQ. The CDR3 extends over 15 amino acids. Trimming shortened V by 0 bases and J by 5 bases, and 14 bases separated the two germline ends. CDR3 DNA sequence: TGCGCCAGCAGCTTGGCCCCAGGGTTGAGGGAGACCCAGTACTTC. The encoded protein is CASSLAPGLRETQYF.

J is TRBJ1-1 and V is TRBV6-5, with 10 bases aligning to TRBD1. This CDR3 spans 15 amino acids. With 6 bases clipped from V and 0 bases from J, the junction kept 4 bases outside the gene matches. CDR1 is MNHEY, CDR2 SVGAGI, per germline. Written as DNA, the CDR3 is TGTGCCAGCAGGGGGACAGGGGCACTGAACACTGAAGCTTTCTTT. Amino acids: CASRGTGALNTEAFF.

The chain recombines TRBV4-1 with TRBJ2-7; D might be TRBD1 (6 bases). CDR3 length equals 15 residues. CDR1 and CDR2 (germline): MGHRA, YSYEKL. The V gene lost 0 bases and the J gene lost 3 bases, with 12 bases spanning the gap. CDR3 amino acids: CASSQDGGGYYEQYF. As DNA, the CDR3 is TGCGCCAGCAGCCAAGATGGGGGCGGATACTACGAGCAGTACTTC.

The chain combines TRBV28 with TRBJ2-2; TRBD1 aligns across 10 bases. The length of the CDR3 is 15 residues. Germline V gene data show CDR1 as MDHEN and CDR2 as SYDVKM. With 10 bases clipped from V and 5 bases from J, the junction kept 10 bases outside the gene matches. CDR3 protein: CATPSGTGVTGELFF. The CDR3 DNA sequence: TGTGCCACCCCCTCCGGGACAGGGGTTACCGGGGAGCTGTTTTTT.

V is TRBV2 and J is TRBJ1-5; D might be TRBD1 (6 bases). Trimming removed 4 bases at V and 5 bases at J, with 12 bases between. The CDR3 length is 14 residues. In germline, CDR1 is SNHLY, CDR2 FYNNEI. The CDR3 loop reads CASSGRTADQPQHF. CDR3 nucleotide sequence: TGTGCCAGCAGTGGTAGGACAGCAGATCAGCCCCAGCATTTT.

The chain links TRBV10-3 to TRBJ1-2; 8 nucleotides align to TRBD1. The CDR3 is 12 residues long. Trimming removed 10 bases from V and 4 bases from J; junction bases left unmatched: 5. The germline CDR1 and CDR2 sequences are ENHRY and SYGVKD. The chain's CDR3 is CATQGGIYGYTF. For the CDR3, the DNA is TGTGCCACACAGGGGGGAATCTATGGCTACACCTTC.

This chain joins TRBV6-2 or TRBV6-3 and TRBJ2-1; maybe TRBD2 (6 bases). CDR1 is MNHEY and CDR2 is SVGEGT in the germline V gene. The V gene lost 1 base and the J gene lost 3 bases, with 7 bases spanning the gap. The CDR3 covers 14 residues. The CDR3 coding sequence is TGTGCCAGCAGTTACTTCGGGAGCTACAATGAGCAGTTCTTC. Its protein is CASSYFGSYNEQFF.

The CDR3 sequence is CASSPSGRGHEQFF. As DNA, the CDR3 is TGTGCCAGCAGCCCCTCGGGCAGGGGGCACGAGCAGTTCTTC. This sequence joins TRBV3-1 (or the pseudogene TRBV3-2) and TRBJ2-1; TRBD1 matches at 8 bases. Trimming at V came to 4 bases and at J to 10 bases, leaving 9 bases not matched to a gene. The CDR3 spans 14 residues. CDR1 and CDR2 (germline): LGHDT, YNNKEL (reference sequence).

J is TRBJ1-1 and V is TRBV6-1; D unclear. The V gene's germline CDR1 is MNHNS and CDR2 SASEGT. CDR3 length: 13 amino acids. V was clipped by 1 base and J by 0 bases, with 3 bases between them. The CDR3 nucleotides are TGTGCCAGCAGTGAAGACTTGAACACTGAAGCTTTCTTT. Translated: CASSEDLNTEAFF.

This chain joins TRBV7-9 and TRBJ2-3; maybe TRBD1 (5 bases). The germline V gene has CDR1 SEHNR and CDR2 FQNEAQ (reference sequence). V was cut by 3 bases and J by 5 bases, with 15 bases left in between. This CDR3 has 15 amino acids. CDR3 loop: CASSFRVGAGDTQYF. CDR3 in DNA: TGTGCCAGCAGCTTCAGGGTAGGGGCCGGAGATACGCAGTATTTT.

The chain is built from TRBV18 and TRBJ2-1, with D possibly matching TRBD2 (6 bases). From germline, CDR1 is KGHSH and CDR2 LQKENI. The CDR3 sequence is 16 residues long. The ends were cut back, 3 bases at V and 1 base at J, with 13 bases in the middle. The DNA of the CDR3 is TGTGCCAGCTCACCCCCGGGACTTCCATCCTACAATGAGCAGTTCTTC. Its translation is CASSPPGLPSYNEQFF. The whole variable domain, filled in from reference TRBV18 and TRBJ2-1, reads NAGVMQNPRHLVRRRGQEARLRCSPMKGHSHVYWYRQLPEEGLKFMVYLQKENIIDESGMPKERFSAEFPKEGPSILRIQQVVRGDSAAYFCASSPPGLPSYNEQFFGPGTRLTVL.

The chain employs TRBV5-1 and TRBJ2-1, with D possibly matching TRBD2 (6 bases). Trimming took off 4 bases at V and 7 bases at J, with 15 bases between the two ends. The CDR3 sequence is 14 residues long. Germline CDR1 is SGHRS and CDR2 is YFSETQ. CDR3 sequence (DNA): TGCGCCAGCAGCAGTGGGACTGGGGGGAATGAGCAGTTCTTC. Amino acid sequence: CASSSGTGGNEQFF.

This chain's CDR3 is CASKGGSMNTEAFF. CDR3 bases: TGCGCCAGCAAAGGAGGCAGTATGAACACTGAAGCTTTCTTT. J is TRBJ1-1 and V is TRBV5-1; D is uncertain. The CDR3 length is 14 residues. Germline-derived CDR1 and CDR2 are SGHRS and YFSETQ. V was shortened by 6 bases and J by 0 bases, with 12 bases between the two germline ends. Full variable domain (remainder filled in from reference TRBV5-1 and TRBJ1-1): KAGVTQTPRYLIKTRGQQVTLSCSPISGHRSVSWYQQTPGQGLQFLFEYFSETQRNKGNFPGRFSGRQFSNSRSEMNVSTLELGDSALYLCASKGGSMNTEAFFGQGTRLTVV.

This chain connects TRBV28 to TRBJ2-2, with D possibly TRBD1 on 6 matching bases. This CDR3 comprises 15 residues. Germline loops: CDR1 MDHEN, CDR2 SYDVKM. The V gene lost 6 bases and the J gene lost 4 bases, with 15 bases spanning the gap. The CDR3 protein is CASRKQGVGTGELFF. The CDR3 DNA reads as TGTGCCAGCAGGAAACAGGGTGTGGGCACCGGGGAGCTGTTTTTT.

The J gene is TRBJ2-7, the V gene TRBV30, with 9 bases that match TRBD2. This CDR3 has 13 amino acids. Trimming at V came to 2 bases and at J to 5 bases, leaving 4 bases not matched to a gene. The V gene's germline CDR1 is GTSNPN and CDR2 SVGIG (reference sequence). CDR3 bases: TGTGCCTGGAGTCATGGGACTAGCCACGAGCAGTACTTC. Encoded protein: CAWSHGTSHEQYF.

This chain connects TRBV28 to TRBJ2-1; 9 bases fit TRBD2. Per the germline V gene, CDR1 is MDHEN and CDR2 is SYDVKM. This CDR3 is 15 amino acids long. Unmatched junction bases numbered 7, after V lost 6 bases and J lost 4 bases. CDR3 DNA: TGTGCCAGCAGCCCTATAGCGGGAGCGTACAATGAGCAGTTCTTC. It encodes CASSPIAGAYNEQFF.